These T cell receptor beta chains were read from a single sample in a study of blood T cell repertoires in COVID-19. Clones were read by immunoSEQ multiplex PCR, and TCRdb kept only the in-frame ones, dropping some. The data hold around 64,000 clones, with approximately 70% observed a single time. The sequencing sample was made of PBMCs or T cells enriched from blood (not recorded which). The receptors originated from a woman in her sixties who had been exposed to COVID-19. CDR3s include the opening cysteine and the closing phenylalanine or tryptophan. Each record gives: V gene, clone size, D gene, J gene, CDR3 DNA, CDR3 protein. The D gene is left open where the match is weak. Size is omitted from some rows. Given values are once, few, many or a class for expanded clones.

TRBV5-6	-	-	TRBJ1-1	TGTGCCAGTAGACAGGCGGGTGGGCTGAACACTGAAGCTTTCTTT	CASRQAGGLNTEAFF
TRBV2	-	TRBD2	TRBJ2-1	TGTGCCAGCAGTGGAGCGGGGGGGCTGTTGAATGAGCAGTTCTTC	CASSGAGGLLNEQFF
TRBV2	few	-	TRBJ1-3	TGTGCCAGCACCTTAAGTTATATAGACACCATATATTTT	CASTLSYIDTIYF
TRBV5-5	-	TRBD1	TRBJ1-4	TGTGCCAGCAGCACCACGGGACAGCTTTTTGAAAAACTGTTTTTT	CASSTTGQLFEKLFF
TRBV29-1	-	TRBD1	TRBJ1-1	TGCAGCGCCGGGACAGGGGGACCCCGTGGCACTGAAGCTTTCTTT	CSAGTGGPRGTEAFF
TRBV15	-	-	TRBJ2-5	TGTGCCACCAGCGGAAGGGGAGGAGAGACCCAGTACTTC	CATSGRGGETQYF
TRBV7-3	-	-	TRBJ2-2	TGTGCCAGCAGCCCCACTACGACAGGACCCATTTCCCCCGGGGAGCTGTTTTTT	CASSPTTTGPISPGELFF
TRBV4-1	once	-	TRBJ2-1	TGCGCCAGCAGCCAATGGGACTCCGGGGAGCAGTTCTTC	CASSQWDSGEQFF
TRBV7-2	-	-	TRBJ2-3	TGTGCCAGCACTGGGGGAGGAGCAGATACGCAGTATTTT	CASTGGGADTQYF
TRBV3-1/TRBV3-2	once	-	TRBJ1-1	TGTGCCAGCAGCCAAGACCAGAAAGCTTTCTTT	CASSQDQKAFF
TRBV6-1	-	TRBD1	TRBJ2-1	TGTGCCAGCACCCAAGGAGACAGGGTCGGTGAGCAGTTCTTC	CASTQGDRVGEQFF
TRBV6-5	-	TRBD1	TRBJ2-5	TGTGCCAGCAGTTACGACAGGGGATCGGGGACCCAGTACTTC	CASSYDRGSGTQYF
TRBV29-1	-	TRBD1	TRBJ1-1	TGCAGCGTGGCCCGGGACAGGGGGGTTAACACTGAAGCTTTCTTT	CSVARDRGVNTEAFF
TRBV24-1	-	-	TRBJ1-1	TGTGCCACCAGTGATAGGGGGAATACTCTTGAAGCTTTCTTT	CATSDRGNTLEAFF
TRBV6-5	-	-	TRBJ1-2	TGTGCCAGCAGTTACTCAAACAGGAATGAGGGCTACACCTTC	CASSYSNRNEGYTF
TRBV18	-	-	TRBJ1-6	TGTGCCAGCTCAGAACAGGGACGGAATTCACCCCTCCACTTT	CASSEQGRNSPLHF
TRBV5-1	many	-	TRBJ1-2	TGCGCCAGCTCTCCACAGAGCGGGGCGCGGATTGATGGCTACACCTTC	CASSPQSGARIDGYTF
TRBV6-1	few	-	TRBJ1-3	TGTGCCAGCAGTGAATCCGGTCCCGACTCTGGAAACACCATATATTTT	CASSESGPDSGNTIYF
TRBV19	-	-	TRBJ2-5	TGTGCCAGTAGTGCAAACAGGGCAACCATCCAAGAGACCCAGTACTTC	CASSANRATIQETQYF
TRBV6-5	-	TRBD1	TRBJ1-4	TGTGCCAGCAGAGGGGGCTCGGGAGAAAAACTGTTTTTT	CASRGGSGEKLFF
TRBV9	-	-	TRBJ1-1	TGTGCCAGCAGCGTAACACCAGGGGATTCCATGAACACTGAAGCTTTCTTT	CASSVTPGDSMNTEAFF
TRBV19	-	TRBD1	TRBJ1-1	TGTGCCAGTAGTGAGGGACAGGGGATCATAGCTTTCTTT	CASSEGQGIIAFF
TRBV5-1	-	TRBD1	TRBJ1-3	TGCGCCAGCAGCTTAGGGACAGGGGGCAGCTCAAGCTCTGGAAACACCATATATTTT	CASSLGTGGSSSSGNTIYF
TRBV19	-	-	TRBJ2-1	TGTGCCAGTAGCGCCGACTACTACAATGAGCAGTTCTTC	CASSADYYNEQFF
TRBV19	once	-	TRBJ2-2	TGTGCCAGTAAAGGGAGACAGAACACCGGGGAGCTGTTTTTT	CASKGRQNTGELFF